A selection of T cell receptor beta chains follows, all from one sample in a study of PD-L1 blockade in urothelial cancer. TCRdb's copy holds only in-frame clones and misses some; the assay was immunoSEQ multiplex PCR. Found here are some 19,000 clones, nearly 90% of them singletons; the top ten hold roughly 16%. The input for sequencing was PBMCs, taken around atezolizumab (anti-PD-L1) treatment. The receptors derive from a woman in her sixties or seventies with urothelial cancer. CDR3s include the opening cysteine and the closing phenylalanine or tryptophan. Fields, in order: D gene, J gene, clone size, V gene, CDR3 protein, CDR3 DNA. D genes are given only for firm matches. Clone size appears in some rows only: once, few, many, or a class for an expanded clone.

>.|TRBJ2-7|few|TRBV9
CASSTHKRVQYF
TGTGCCAGCAGCACCCATAAGAGGGTGCAGTACTTC
>.|TRBJ2-7|.|TRBV7-2
CASSLRPGNSYEQYF
TGTGCCAGCAGCTTGCGACCGGGGAACTCCTACGAGCAGTACTTC
>.|TRBJ1-5|.|TRBV15
CATSREVARSSNQPQHF
TGTGCCACCAGCAGAGAAGTAGCGCGCAGTAGCAATCAGCCCCAGCATTTT
>TRBD2|TRBJ2-5|.|TRBV18
CASSRSGGRQETQYF
TGTGCCAGCTCACGATCGGGAGGCCGACAAGAGACCCAGTACTTC
>TRBD2|TRBJ2-7|.|TRBV28
CASSQLAGGFYEQYF
TGTGCCAGCAGCCAACTAGCGGGAGGGTTCTACGAGCAGTACTTC
>.|TRBJ2-7|.|TRBV5-1
CASSALQYEQYF
TGCGCCAGCAGCGCCCTTCAGTACGAGCAGTACTTC
>TRBD1|TRBJ1-4|.|TRBV5-1
CASSLGDRSLATNEKLFF
TGCGCCAGCAGCTTGGGGGACAGGTCCCTTGCAACTAATGAAAAACTGTTTTTT
>TRBD1|TRBJ1-3|.|TRBV19
CASRTGQTDGNTIYF
TGTGCCAGTCGGACAGGTCAAACCGATGGAAACACCATATATTTT
>.|TRBJ2-5|.|TRBV19
CASSISHFQETQYF
TGTGCCAGTAGTATATCCCACTTCCAAGAGACCCAGTACTTC
>.|TRBJ2-3|.|TRBV9
CASSLVGSDGDTQYF
TGTGCCAGCAGCCTGGTGGGTAGCGATGGGGATACGCAGTATTTT
>.|TRBJ2-2|.|TRBV6-1
CASSAGQPNTGELFF
TGTGCCAGCAGTGCTGGACAGCCCAACACCGGGGAGCTGTTTTTT
>TRBD1|TRBJ2-5|.|TRBV7-9
CASSFRQGETQYF
TGTGCCAGCAGCTTTCGACAGGGGGAGACCCAGTACTTC
>TRBD2|TRBJ2-7|once|TRBV5-1
CASSLGLAGASYVEQYF
TGCGCCAGCAGCTTGGGGCTAGCGGGAGCCAGCTATGTAGAGCAGTACTTC
>TRBD1|TRBJ2-7|once|TRBV4-1
CASSQDRPGGMILSYEQYF
TGCGCCAGCAGCCAAGATCGGCCAGGGGGTATGATTTTGTCCTACGAGCAGTACTTC
>.|TRBJ2-1|.|TRBV4-3
CASSLDRGYGEQFF
TGCGCCAGCAGCCTAGATCGGGGTTACGGTGAGCAGTTCTTC
>.|TRBJ2-7|.|TRBV28
CASSFFLQPYEQYF
TGTGCCAGCAGTTTCTTCTTACAGCCCTACGAGCAGTACTTC
>.|TRBJ1-5|.|TRBV6-1
CASNPGPYSNQPQHF
TGTGCCAGCAATCCAGGCCCCTATAGCAATCAGCCCCAGCATTTT
>.|TRBJ2-2|.|TRBV11-2
CASSLVRSGELFF
TGTGCCAGCAGCTTAGTCAGGTCCGGGGAGCTGTTTTTT
>TRBD2|TRBJ2-3|.|TRBV19
CASSIGLADTQYF
TGTGCCAGTAGTATAGGACTAGCTGATACGCAGTATTTT
>.|TRBJ2-1|.|TRBV10-3
CAISLLGEGSYNEQFF
TGTGCCATCAGCCTACTAGGCGAAGGGTCCTACAATGAGCAGTTCTTC
>TRBD1|TRBJ1-2|.|TRBV7-9
CASSPDRDGGYTF
TGTGCCAGCAGCCCAGACAGGGATGGTGGCTACACCTTC
>.|TRBJ2-3|.|TRBV5-1
CASSLDGRSTDTQYF
TGCGCCAGCAGCTTGGACGGGAGAAGCACAGATACGCAGTATTTT
>TRBD2|TRBJ2-7|.|TRBV6-1
CASSEVAGVTNQYF
TGTGCCAGCAGTGAAGTAGCGGGAGTAACCAACCAGTACTTC
>TRBD1|TRBJ1-1|.|TRBV5-4
CASSQDRGRATEAFF
TGTGCCAGCAGCCAAGACAGGGGCCGGGCCACTGAAGCTTTCTTT
>TRBD1|TRBJ1-5|.|TRBV7-9
CASSLGQGPVQPQHF
TGTGCCAGCAGCTTAGGACAGGGCCCGGTGCAGCCCCAGCATTTT
>.|TRBJ2-7|.|TRBV11-1
CASSFQGYEQYF
TGTGCCAGCAGCTTCCAGGGCTACGAGCAGTACTTC
>TRBD2|TRBJ2-1|.|TRBV14
CASSPSAGGLSYNEQFF
TGTGCCAGCAGCCCCTCTGCGGGGGGGCTATCCTACAATGAGCAGTTCTTC